The 17 T cell receptor beta chains presented below share a single source sample, sequenced in a study of blood T cell repertoires in COVID-19. Profiled with immunoSEQ multiplex PCR; TCRdb holds only in-frame clones, not every one. The sample has 70,000 or so clones, more than 70% seen once; the top ten hold around 47%. The sequencing input was peripheral blood. These receptors all come from a human donor in a cohort sampled during active COVID-19.

The chain has TRBV5-4 and TRBJ2-5, with 7 bases that match TRBD1. V shed 5 bases and J 3 bases; nucleotides not matched to a gene: 4. Germline assignment: CDR1 SGHNT and CDR2 YYREEE (reference sequence). CDR3 length: 13 amino acids. The DNA for the CDR3 is TGTGCCAGCAGGTGGCAGGGGGAAGAGACCCAGTACTTC. Protein product: CASRWQGEETQYF.

V and J are TRBV27 and TRBJ2-7, with 15 bases identical to TRBD2. There are 17 residues in the CDR3. CDR1 and CDR2 from the germline V gene are MNHEY and SMNVEV (reference sequence). The V segment lost 3 bases and the J segment 5 bases; nucleotides outside the gene matches: 8. CDR3 in DNA: TGTGCCAGCAGTTTGAGGATTGGGACTAGCGGGAGGCACGAGCAGTACTTC. Its protein product is CASSLRIGTSGRHEQYF.

The chain has TRBV30 and TRBJ1-2, with TRBD1 matching over 12 bases. CDR3 length: 17 residues. Trimming removed 2 bases from V and 2 bases from J; junction bases left unmatched: 9. The germline V gene has CDR1 GTSNPN and CDR2 SVGIG (reference sequence). Written as DNA, the CDR3 is TGTGCCTGGAGTATCGGGACAGGGGGCGGTAGGAACTATGGCTACACCTTC. This gives the protein CAWSIGTGGGRNYGYTF.

The V and J genes are TRBV7-2 and TRBJ1-2, with D tentatively TRBD1 (6 bases). This CDR3 region has 14 residues. Trimming took off 5 bases at V and 2 bases at J, with 12 bases between the two ends. In germline, CDR1 is SGHTA, CDR2 FQGNSA. The CDR3 DNA is TGTGCCAGCAGCCAGCCGGGACACAACTATGGCTACACCTTC. It codes for CASSQPGHNYGYTF.

The genes are TRBV10-2 and TRBJ1-2, with 7 bases identical to TRBD1. CDR1 is WSHSY, CDR2 SAAADI, per germline. Trimming removed 6 bases from V and 5 bases from J; junction bases left unmatched: 12. The CDR3 contains 15 residues. This CDR3 is CASSGGGTEPYGYTF. The CDR3 DNA reads as TGCGCCAGCAGCGGAGGAGGGACAGAACCATATGGCTACACCTTC.

The rearrangement links TRBV5-4 to TRBJ2-3; TRBD2 agrees at 8 bases. The CDR3 has 15 amino acids. Germline lookup yields CDR1 SGHNT and CDR2 YYREEE (reference sequence). Germline trimming cut 2 bases from V and 4 bases from J; bases unmatched to any gene: 6. CDR3 DNA sequence: TGTGCCAGCAGCTTACCAGCGGGGGTGGCAGATACGCAGTATTTT. It codes for CASSLPAGVADTQYF.

This clone was detected a few times. V gene TRBV28 combines with J gene TRBJ1-5, with D tentatively TRBD1 (5 bases). The CDR3 loop spans 16 amino acids. The V gene's germline CDR1 is MDHEN and CDR2 SYDVKM. Trimming left V 3 bases short and J 4 bases short, with 16 bases between. The CDR3 loop is CASSLAGDVRNQPQHF. DNA for the CDR3: TGTGCCAGCAGTTTGGCGGGGGACGTGAGAAATCAGCCCCAGCATTTT.

Here the CDR3 reads CASSQEISPFGGAYGYTF. The CDR3 nucleotides are TGTGCCAGCAGCCAAGAGATTTCCCCCTTCGGGGGGGCCTATGGCTACACCTTC. This chain links TRBV14 with TRBJ1-2; possible D gene TRBD1, 6 bases. The CDR3 sequence is 18 residues long. The V end was cut by 0 bases, the J end by 4 bases, with 21 bases between. CDR1 is SGHDN and CDR2 is FVKESK in the germline V gene. The variable domain in full, with the rest retrieved from reference TRBV14 and TRBJ1-2, is EAGVTQFPSHSVIEKGQTVTLRCDPISGHDNLYWYRRVMGKEIKFLLHFVKESKQDESGMPNNRFLAERTGGTYSTLKVQPAELEDSGVYFCASSQEISPFGGAYGYTFGSGTRLTVV.

The chain combines TRBV7-2 with TRBJ1-3; unclear D gene. The germline V and J ends were trimmed by 8 bases and 2 bases, with 13 bases remaining between them. The germline V gene encodes CDR1 SGHTA and CDR2 FQGNSA. This CDR3 spans 14 amino acids. In DNA, the CDR3 is TGTGCCAGCTCTCCACAGAGAGCTGGAAACACCATATATTTT. Protein sequence: CASSPQRAGNTIYF. The complete variable domain, with remaining parts taken from reference TRBV7-2 and TRBJ1-3, reads GAGVSQSPSNKVTEKGKDVELRCDPISGHTALYWYRQSLGQGLEFLIYFQGNSAPDKSGLPSDRFSAERTGGSVSTLTIQRTQQEDSAVYLCASSPQRAGNTIYFGEGSWLTVV.

The V call is TRBV19, the J call TRBJ1-2; perhaps TRBD1 as D (5 bases). V lost 9 bases to trimming and J lost 4 bases, with 9 bases between them. Germline CDR1 and CDR2: LNHDA and SQIVND (reference sequence). CDR3 length: 11 residues. The CDR3 region has the DNA TGTGCCAGCTCACAGGCCTATGGCTACACCTTC. It codes for CASSQAYGYTF.

This clone was recorded a few times. V usage is TRBV28 and J usage is TRBJ1-6; 8 bases line up with TRBD1. V lost 2 bases to trimming and J lost 8 bases; unmatched junction nucleotides: 2. The CDR3 is made up of 14 amino acids. Germline CDR1 is MDHEN and CDR2 is SYDVKM. The CDR3 region is CASSLAGGYSPLHF. CDR3 sequence (DNA): TGTGCCAGCAGTTTAGCAGGGGGCTATTCACCCCTCCACTTT.

The V call is TRBV4-1, the J call TRBJ1-4, with TRBD1 as a possible D gene (6 bases). V was pared by 4 bases and J by 2 bases, with 14 bases between. The CDR3 sequence is 16 residues long. Germline CDR1 and CDR2: MGHRA and YSYEKL. CDR3 sequence: CASSLEQGNTNEKLFF. CDR3 in DNA: TGCGCCAGCAGCCTGGAGCAGGGGAACACTAATGAAAAACTGTTTTTT.

The rearrangement uses TRBV11-3 and TRBJ2-7, with TRBD1 matching over 8 bases. The germline CDR1 and CDR2 sequences are SGHNT and YENEEA. CDR3 length: 15 amino acids. Germline trimming cut 5 bases from V and 2 bases from J; bases unmatched to any gene: 8. CDR3 loop: CASSAGTGATYEQYF. In DNA, the CDR3 is TGTGCCAGCAGCGCCGGGACAGGAGCGACCTACGAGCAGTACTTC.

The chain combines TRBV7-8 with TRBJ2-2; 12 bases fit TRBD1. CDR1 is SGHVS, CDR2 FQNEAQ, per germline. J lost 3 bases, V lost 4 bases, and 3 bases had no gene match. The CDR3 sequence is 16 residues long. The CDR3 DNA reads TGTGCCAGCAGCTCCGGGACAGGGGGCTACACCGGGGAGCTGTTTTTT. Its protein is CASSSGTGGYTGELFF.

This clone appeared a single time. The chain is built from TRBV28 and TRBJ1-2, with D maybe TRBD1 (5 bases). CDR3 size: 12 residues. CDR1 and CDR2 from the germline V gene are MDHEN and SYDVKM. The V gene lost 9 bases and the J gene lost 2 bases, with 10 bases spanning the gap. The CDR3 is CASGHPNYGYTF. The CDR3 DNA follows: TGTGCCAGTGGACACCCCAACTATGGCTACACCTTC.

The genes are TRBV19 and TRBJ1-2; D might be TRBD1 (5 bases). The ends were cut back, 7 bases at V and 2 bases at J, with 11 bases in the middle. This CDR3 comprises 13 residues. CDR1 and CDR2 (germline): LNHDA, SQIVND (reference sequence). The CDR3 sequence is CASKQGNNYGYTF. The CDR3 region has the DNA TGTGCCAGTAAGCAGGGAAACAACTATGGCTACACCTTC.

The chain recombines TRBV6-6 with TRBJ1-1, with D perhaps TRBD1 (6 bases). The V end was cut by 3 bases, the J end by 1 base, with 9 bases between. The CDR3 contains 14 residues. Per germline, CDR1 MNHNY and CDR2 SVGAGI (reference sequence). The CDR3, as DNA: TGTGCCAGCAGTTATGCAGGGGAGAACACTGAAGCTTTCTTT. Its translation: CASSYAGENTEAFF.